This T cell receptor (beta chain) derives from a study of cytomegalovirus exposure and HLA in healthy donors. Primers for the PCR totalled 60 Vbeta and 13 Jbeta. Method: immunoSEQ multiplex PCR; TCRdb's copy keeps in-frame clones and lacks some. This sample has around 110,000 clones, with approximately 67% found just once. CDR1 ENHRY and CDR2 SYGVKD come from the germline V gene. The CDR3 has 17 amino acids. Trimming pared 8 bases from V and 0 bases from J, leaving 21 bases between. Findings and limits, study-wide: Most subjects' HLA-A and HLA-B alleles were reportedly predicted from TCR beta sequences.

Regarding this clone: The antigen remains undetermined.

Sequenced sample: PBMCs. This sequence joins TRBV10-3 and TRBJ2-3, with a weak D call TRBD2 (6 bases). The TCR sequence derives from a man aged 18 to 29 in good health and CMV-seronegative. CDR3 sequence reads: CAIGRLWTTFSTDTQYF. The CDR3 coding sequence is TGTGCCATCGGAAGACTTTGGACTACCTTTAGCACAGATACGCAGTATTTT.